This T cell receptor beta chain was retrieved from a study of blood T cell repertoires in COVID-19. Whole-study context: Acute and convalescent COVID-19 specimens originated in the United States, Italy and Spain.

This clone has just one count. V trimming: 1 base; J trimming: 4 bases; junction bases outside the gene matches: 12. The CDR3 loop spans 18 amino acids. CDR1 is MGHRA, CDR2 YSYEKL, per germline. In the source study's methods: Reference gene primer amplification in the assay estimated nucleated cell counts. TCRdb keeps only in-frame clones here, not all; method: immunoSEQ multiplex PCR. That table is the source of V, J and clone size, and D and trimming were worked out from the DNA. The profile shows about 210,000 clones, 85% of them singletons. A Seattle source enrolled patients during active infection and followed them longitudinally.

J is TRBJ2-3 and V is TRBV4-1, with 9 positions matching TRBD2. Sequencing was performed on peripheral blood. The sequence came from a woman in her 70s with COVID-19, enrolled during active disease. The CDR3 region is CASSQVPLGAGGPDTQYF. CDR3 bases: TGCGCCAGCAGCCAAGTACCCCTCGGGGCGGGAGGGCCAGATACGCAGTATTTT.